This T cell receptor (beta chain) was identified in a study of post-analysis software for immune sequencing data. Across the whole study: Both relapsing-remitting and secondary progressive multiple sclerosis featured among the disease courses, as did progressive-relapsing multiple sclerosis.

cDNA libraries for TCR beta contained unique molecular identifiers. MiXCR, applied by TCRdb to the PCR reads, yields one record per CDR3 protein. The sample has over 150,000 distinct CDR3 sequences, around 30% seen once. Comments on this clonotype: The antigen remains unidentified. A much more abundant neighbour one base away suggests this may be a read error. Because the CDR3 is missing its conserved closing phenylalanine or tryptophan, this is likely a read error.

Study conclusions and caveats: In patients, TRBV5-6, TRBV5-1 and TRBV20-1 belonged to about five TRBV segments found more frequently than in controls. F measure showed strong co-clustering of same-batch samples.

The CDR3 contains 13 residues. Per germline, CDR1 MGHDK and CDR2 SYGVNS. V gave up 4 bases and J gave up 8 bases, with 13 bases separating them. Sequenced input: blood. The chain has TRBV25-1 and TRBJ2-3, with D possibly being TRBD2 (6 bases). This receptor was taken from a girl under 18 with multiple sclerosis. CDR3 in amino acids: CASSGRGTATQYS. As DNA, the CDR3 is TGTGCCAGCAGTGGGAGGGGCACGGCTACGCAGTATTCT.